This T cell receptor (beta chain) was identified during a study of blood T cell repertoires in COVID-19. For the study at large: The United States, Italy and Spain provided the acute and convalescent COVID-19 samples. PBMCs, B-cell-depleted T cells, or T cells were the source of the cDNA or gDNA that made up the material.

The table came from immunoSEQ multiplex PCR; TCRdb's copy has only in-frame clones and leaves some out. The sample holds approximately 260,000 clones, more than 75% seen once. The V end lost 4 bases, the J end lost 0 bases, and 6 bases lay between the germline ends. The CDR3 runs 13 residues. Germline assignment: CDR1 LGHNA and CDR2 YSLEER. Source material: peripheral blood. The TCR originated in a woman in her fifties or sixties with active or convalescent COVID-19. The gene calls are TRBV4-3 and TRBJ1-1; no firm D call. In DNA form, the CDR3 reads TGCGCCAGCAGCCGCACATTGAACACTGAAGCTTTCTTT. Its protein is CASSRTLNTEAFF.